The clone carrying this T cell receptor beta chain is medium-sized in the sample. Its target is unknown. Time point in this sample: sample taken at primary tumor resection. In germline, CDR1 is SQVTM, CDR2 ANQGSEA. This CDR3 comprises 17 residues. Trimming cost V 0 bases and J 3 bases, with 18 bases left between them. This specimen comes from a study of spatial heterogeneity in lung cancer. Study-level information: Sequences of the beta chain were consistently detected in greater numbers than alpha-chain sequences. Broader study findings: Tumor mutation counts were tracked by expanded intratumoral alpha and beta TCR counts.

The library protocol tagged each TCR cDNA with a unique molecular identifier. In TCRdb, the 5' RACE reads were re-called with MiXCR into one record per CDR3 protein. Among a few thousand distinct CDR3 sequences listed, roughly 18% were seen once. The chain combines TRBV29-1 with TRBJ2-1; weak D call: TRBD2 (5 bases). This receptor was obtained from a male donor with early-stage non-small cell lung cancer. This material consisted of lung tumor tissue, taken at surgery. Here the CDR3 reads CSVEDRFSDRYYNEQFF. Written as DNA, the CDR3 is TGCAGCGTTGAAGATCGGTTTAGCGATAGATACTACAATGAGCAGTTCTTC.